This T cell receptor (beta chain) was sequenced during a study of regulatory T cells in long-lasting Graves disease. The study's findings and limits: Persistent disease exhibited a predilection for TRBV28, TRBJ1-2 and TRBJ2-5. The study found persistent patients shared more public clonotypes (approximately 2,700) than new patients (around 870). Only peripheral blood was studied, not thyroid tissue.

Documented time point: newly diagnosed GD, antithyroid drugs for less than 3 months. Making the TCR library involved RNA that had been extracted from PBMCs. Regarding this clonotype: Its cognate antigen is unknown.

CDR3 length equals 18 residues. Trimming removed 1 base from V and 5 bases from J; junction bases left unmatched: 14. Germline V gene lookup returns CDR1 LGHNA and CDR2 YNFKEQ. Arm-PCR of CDR3 regions and iRepertoire HTBI primers were the basis on which TCR beta libraries were built. TCRdb itself ran the multiplex PCR reads through MiXCR, one entry per CDR3 protein. The table lists over 400,000 distinct CDR3 sequences, 12% to 15% of them singletons. The same data also contributed to another study, on T cells in Graves' hyperthyroidism and ophthalmopathy. Per that paper: An initial round of RT-PCR targeting the TCR CDR3 relied on the HTBI primer set.

The chain joins TRBV4-2 to TRBJ2-1; 7 bases fit TRBD1. This receptor was obtained from a woman between 50 and 59 years old with Graves disease. The sequencing used peripheral blood mononuclear cells (PBMCs), collected at new diagnosis, from a patient treated with antithyroid drugs. The CDR3 DNA reads TGTGCCAGCAGCCAAGTTCGACAGGGATTTTCCTTAAACAATGAGCAGTTCTTC. Residues: CASSQVRQGFSLNNEQFF.